The TCR beta chain under discussion was sequenced for a study of shared clonotypes between healthy human individuals. TCRdb keeps only in-frame clones here, not all; method: immunoSEQ multiplex PCR. Among approximately 500,000 clones listed, roughly 85% were seen once. Trimming took off 2 bases at V and 4 bases at J, with 3 bases between the two ends. The CDR3 runs 11 residues. The germline V gene has CDR1 GTSNPN and CDR2 SVGIG (reference sequence). Sequencing input: PBMCs. The chain uses TRBV30 and TRBJ1-3; D is ambiguous. The source of this sequence is a woman aged 35 to 49 in good health. Some clones in this sample may be carry-over from other donors' samples. The CDR3 sequence: CAWSQGNTIYF. CDR3 bases: TGTGCCTGGAGTCAAGGAAACACCATATATTTT.